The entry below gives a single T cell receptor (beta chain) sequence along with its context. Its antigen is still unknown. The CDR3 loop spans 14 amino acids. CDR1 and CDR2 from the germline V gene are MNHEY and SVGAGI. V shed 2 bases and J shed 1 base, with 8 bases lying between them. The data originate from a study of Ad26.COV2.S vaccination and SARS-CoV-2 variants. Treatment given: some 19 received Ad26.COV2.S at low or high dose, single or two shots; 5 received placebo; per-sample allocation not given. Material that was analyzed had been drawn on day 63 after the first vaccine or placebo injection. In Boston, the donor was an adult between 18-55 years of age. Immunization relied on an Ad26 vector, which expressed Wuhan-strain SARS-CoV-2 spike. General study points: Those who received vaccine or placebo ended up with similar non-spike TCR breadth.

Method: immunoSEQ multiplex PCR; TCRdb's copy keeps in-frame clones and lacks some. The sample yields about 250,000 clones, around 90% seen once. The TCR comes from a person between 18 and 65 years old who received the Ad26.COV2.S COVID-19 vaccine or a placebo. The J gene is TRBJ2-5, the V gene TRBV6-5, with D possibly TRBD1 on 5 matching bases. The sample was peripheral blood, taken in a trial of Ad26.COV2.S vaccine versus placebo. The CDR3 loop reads CASSYVTAQETQYF. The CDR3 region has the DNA TGTGCCAGCAGTTACGTGACAGCCCAAGAGACCCAGTACTTC.